What follows are 13 T cell receptor beta chains derived from one specimen sequenced in a study of low-dose radiotherapy and immunotherapy resistance in tumors. cDNA synthesis used a TRAV/TRBV-specific primer set for both chains. The authors ran 20 PCR cycles to amplify TCRs with a constant-region primer and V-primer adapter. TCRdb re-analysed the reads in MiXCR, keeping a single row per CDR3 protein. This sample has about 10,000 distinct CDR3 sequences, with less than 75% found just once. The receptors derive from a human donor with advanced metastatic prostate, ovarian, gallbladder or colorectal cancer (not recorded which). This table probably holds off-target reads from a library built for another chain.

This chain connects TRBV7-2 to TRBJ2-1, with TRBD1 identical over 8 bases. CDR1 SGHTA and CDR2 FQGNSA come from the germline V gene. The CDR3 has 15 amino acids. The J segment lost 8 bases and the V segment lost 4 bases, leaving 10 bases of the junction unmatched. As DNA, the CDR3 is TGTGCCAGCAGCTGGGGCAGGGGGCTAGGCGATGAGCAGTTCTTC. Translating gives CASSWGRGLGDEQFF.

The rearrangement uses TRBV19 and TRBJ1-1; a weak D match, TRBD1 (6 bases). This CDR3 is built from 14 residues. CDR1 LNHDA and CDR2 SQIVND come from the germline V gene (reference sequence). Trimming stripped 5 bases from V and 7 bases from J, with 17 bases between. The CDR3 loop reads CASSLQRGRGEAFF. The CDR3 nucleotides read TGTGCCAGTAGTCTGCAGAGGGGCAGGGGTGAAGCTTTCTTT.

This clonotype was seen a handful of times. The chain joins TRBV10-3 to TRBJ1-4; D is uncertain. The germline CDR1 and CDR2 sequences are ENHRY and SYGVKD. CDR3 length equals 15 residues. With 3 bases removed from V and 4 bases from J, the gap between germline ends came to 12 bases. The CDR3 nucleotides read TGTGCCATCAGTGACCCTGGACGGGATAATGAAAAACTGTTTTTT. It translates to CAISDPGRDNEKLFF.

This chain connects TRBV7-2 to TRBJ2-1; D possibly corresponds to TRBD1 (6 bases). The CDR3 totals 14 residues. The germline V and J ends were trimmed by 4 bases and 5 bases, with 12 bases remaining between them. Germline V CDR1 and CDR2: SGHTA, FQGNSA. CDR3 DNA: TGTGCCAGCAGCTACAACAGGGTAAACAATGAGCAGTTCTTC. Its translation: CASSYNRVNNEQFF. The variable domain in full, with the rest retrieved from reference TRBV7-2 and TRBJ2-1, is GAGVSQSPSNKVTEKGKDVELRCDPISGHTALYWYRQSLGQGLEFLIYFQGNSAPDKSGLPSDRFSAERTGGSVSTLTIQRTQQEDSAVYLCASSYNRVNNEQFFGPGTRLTVL.

This clonotype was counted once. J is TRBJ1-2 and V is TRBV10-3; unclear D gene. V was shortened by 3 bases and J by 5 bases, with 16 bases between the two germline ends. This CDR3 region has 15 residues. Germline CDR1 and CDR2: ENHRY and SYGVKD. In nucleotides, the CDR3 is TGTGCCATCAGTGAAGGTGGCAGAGAGATGTATGGCTACACCTTC. As protein: CAISEGGREMYGYTF.

This clonotype turned up a few times. The chain combines TRBV5-5 with TRBJ2-2, with D unclear. The CDR3 runs 16 residues. Between the trimmed V and J ends, which lost 0 bases and 0 bases, there was a span of 9 bases. Germline CDR1 and CDR2: SGHKS and YYEKEE (reference sequence). The CDR3 protein is CASSLEASANTGELFF. The CDR3 bases are TGTGCCAGCAGCTTGGAGGCCAGCGCGAACACCGGGGAGCTGTTTTTT.

This clonotype was picked up a small number of times. The genes are TRBV11-2 and TRBJ1-5; D gene uncertain. This CDR3 region has 15 residues. CDR1 is SGHAT and CDR2 is FQNNGV in the germline V gene. V dropped 0 bases and J dropped 5 bases, with 11 bases sitting between them. CDR3 sequence reads: CASSLEVTSYQPQHF. Here the CDR3 DNA reads TGTGCCAGCAGCTTAGAGGTGACATCCTATCAGCCCCAGCATTTT.

This clonotype was found once. The rearrangement links TRBV6-5 to TRBJ2-2, with D perhaps assigned TRBD1 or TRBD2 (6 bases each). CDR3 length: 15 residues. Looked up from germline, CDR1 is MNHEY and CDR2 is SVGAGI. V shed 6 bases and J shed 4 bases, with 15 bases lying between them. The CDR3 here is CASSRTRGATGELFF. CDR3 sequence (DNA): TGTGCCAGCAGCCGGACAAGGGGGGCCACCGGGGAGCTGTTTTTT.

The J gene is TRBJ1-4, the V gene TRBV5-6; D is unresolved. V lost 0 bases and J 0 bases, leaving 3 bases between the germline ends. Germline CDR1 reads SGHDT; CDR2 reads YYEEEE. CDR3 length: 14 amino acids. The CDR3 loop reads CASSLDATNEKLFF. CDR3 nucleotide sequence: TGTGCCAGCAGCTTGGATGCAACTAATGAAAAACTGTTTTTT.

This clonotype was detected a few times. The rearrangement uses TRBV12-3 or TRBV12-4 and TRBJ1-2; D perhaps matches TRBD1 (5 bases). The CDR3 is made up of 11 amino acids. Trimming stripped 11 bases from V and 4 bases from J, with 11 bases between. Written as DNA, the CDR3 is TGTGCCGTGGGGCTGGGCTATGGCTACACCTTC. Protein product: CAVGLGYGYTF.

The chain combines TRBV5-6 with TRBJ1-4, with D perhaps matching TRBD1 (6 bases). The CDR3 runs to 15 residues. Trimming stripped 2 bases from V and 7 bases from J, with 15 bases between. Per germline, CDR1 SGHDT and CDR2 YYEEEE. The CDR3 DNA sequence: TGTGCCAGCAGCTTCCTGGGGGCAGGGCGTGAAAAACTGTTTTTT. This codes for CASSFLGAGREKLFF.

This chain joins TRBV2 and TRBJ1-1; no clear D. The germline V and J ends were trimmed by 0 bases and 0 bases, with 11 bases remaining between them. The CDR3 has 16 amino acids. Germline CDR1 SNHLY, CDR2 FYNNEI. This CDR3 is CASSEAGGVMNTEAFF. DNA of the CDR3: TGTGCCAGCAGTGAAGCTGGTGGGGTAATGAACACTGAAGCTTTCTTT.

The chain joins TRBV6-8 to TRBJ1-2; TRBD1 matches at 9 bases. The V segment lost 5 bases and the J segment 6 bases; nucleotides outside the gene matches: 7. The germline gives CDR1 MNHGY, CDR2 SAAAGT. CDR3 length equals 14 residues. The CDR3 nucleotides are TGTGCCAGCAGTCCACAGGGGGCGTTTGATGGCTACACCTTC. It codes for CASSPQGAFDGYTF.